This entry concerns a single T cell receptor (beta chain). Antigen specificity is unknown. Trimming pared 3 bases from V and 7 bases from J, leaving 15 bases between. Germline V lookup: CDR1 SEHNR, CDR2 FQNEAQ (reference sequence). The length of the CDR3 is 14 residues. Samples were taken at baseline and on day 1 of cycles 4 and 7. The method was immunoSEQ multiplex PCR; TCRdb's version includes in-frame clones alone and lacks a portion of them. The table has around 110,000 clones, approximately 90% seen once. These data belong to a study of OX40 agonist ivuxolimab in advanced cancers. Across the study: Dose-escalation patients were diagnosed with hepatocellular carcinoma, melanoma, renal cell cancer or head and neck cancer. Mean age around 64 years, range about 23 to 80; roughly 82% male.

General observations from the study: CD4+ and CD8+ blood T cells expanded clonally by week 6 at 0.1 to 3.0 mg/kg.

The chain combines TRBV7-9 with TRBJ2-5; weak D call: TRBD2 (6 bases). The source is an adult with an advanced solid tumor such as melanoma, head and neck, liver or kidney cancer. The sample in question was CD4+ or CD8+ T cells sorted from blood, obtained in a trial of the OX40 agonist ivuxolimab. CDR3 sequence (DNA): TGTGCCAGCAGCTTTACGCGGGACTCTTGGACCCAGTACTTC. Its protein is CASSFTRDSWTQYF.